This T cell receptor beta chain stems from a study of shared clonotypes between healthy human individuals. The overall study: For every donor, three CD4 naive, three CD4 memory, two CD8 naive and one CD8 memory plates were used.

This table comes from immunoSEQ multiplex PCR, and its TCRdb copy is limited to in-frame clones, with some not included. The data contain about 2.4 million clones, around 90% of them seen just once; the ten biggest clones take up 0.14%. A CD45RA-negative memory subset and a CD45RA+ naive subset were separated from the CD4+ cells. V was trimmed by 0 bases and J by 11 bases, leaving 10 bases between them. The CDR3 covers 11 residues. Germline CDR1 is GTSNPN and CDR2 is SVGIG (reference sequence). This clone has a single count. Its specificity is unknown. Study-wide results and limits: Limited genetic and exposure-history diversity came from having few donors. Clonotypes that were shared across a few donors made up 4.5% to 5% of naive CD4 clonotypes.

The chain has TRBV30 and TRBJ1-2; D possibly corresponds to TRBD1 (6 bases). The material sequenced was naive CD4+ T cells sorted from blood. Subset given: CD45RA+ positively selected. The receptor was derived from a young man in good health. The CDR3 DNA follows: TGTGCCTGGAGTGTGGACAGCTTATACACCTTC. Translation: CAWSVDSLYTF.